This T cell receptor (beta chain) was retrieved from a study of vaccination effects on CD4 cells after COVID-19. About the research overall: ViraFEST expansion of antigen-specific CD4+ T cells with viral peptide pools preceded sequencing. Researchers obtained post-vaccine samples at a median of 72 days past the second dose.

The junction had 7 bases not matched to a gene; V was cut back by 6 bases and J by 6 bases. From germline, CDR1 is MDHEN and CDR2 SYDVKM. The CDR3 totals 14 residues. On this clone: No antigen is known for it.

Study-level results: Both infection-induced and vaccine-induced clones contracted markedly at late post-vaccination timepoints.

Following culture for about ten days, CD4+ T cells were isolated. Either the mRNA-1273 or the BNT162b2 vaccine was given to participants as two doses. Some clones are missing from TCRdb's copy, which holds only in-frame ones; the method was immunoSEQ multiplex PCR. The top ten hold around 4% of the sample, which has 50,000 to 60,000 clones, around 73% seen once. The rearrangement joins TRBV28 to TRBJ2-7, with 11 bases lining up with TRBD1. Material: CD4+ T cells from PBMCs cultured without peptide, obtained after COVID-19 vaccination. The TCR was taken from a human donor who received a COVID-19 vaccine. The CDR3 reads CASRRGQGVSEQYF. CDR3 DNA sequence: TGTGCCAGCAGGAGGGGACAGGGGGTTTCCGAGCAGTACTTC.